This TCR beta chain derives from a study of beta chain features in type 1 diabetes. The investigators reverse transcribed all of the isolated RNA, so they sequenced expressed TCRB transcripts. Clones were read by immunoSEQ multiplex PCR, and TCRdb kept only the in-frame ones, dropping some. Among 680,000 or so clones listed, around an eighth were seen once. General observations from the study: Type 1 diabetes patients had moderately but significantly shorter TCRB CDR3s in all four CD4+ subsets. Naive, central memory and regulatory TCRB repertoires appeared more similar among patients than healthy donors. Fewer junction insertions and more nucleotide deletions appeared in type 1 diabetes patients.

The CDR3 totals 14 residues. V lost 3 bases, J lost 2 bases, and 6 bases lay in between. CDR1 and CDR2 from the germline V gene are SGDLS and YYNGEE. Remarks on this clone: The antigen is unknown.

Cells sorted by CD45RO/CCR7/CD25/CD127/CD95/CD27 comprised CD4+ naive, central memory, regulatory and stem cell-like memory cells. This chain links TRBV9 with TRBJ1-6; no clear D gene. This TCR was recovered from a man between 18 and 29 years old with type 1 diabetes. Material for sequencing was naive CD4+ T cells from blood. The CDR3 loop reads CASSAAPYNSPLHF. The CDR3 DNA reads TGTGCCAGCAGCGCAGCCCCCTATAATTCACCCCTCCACTTT.